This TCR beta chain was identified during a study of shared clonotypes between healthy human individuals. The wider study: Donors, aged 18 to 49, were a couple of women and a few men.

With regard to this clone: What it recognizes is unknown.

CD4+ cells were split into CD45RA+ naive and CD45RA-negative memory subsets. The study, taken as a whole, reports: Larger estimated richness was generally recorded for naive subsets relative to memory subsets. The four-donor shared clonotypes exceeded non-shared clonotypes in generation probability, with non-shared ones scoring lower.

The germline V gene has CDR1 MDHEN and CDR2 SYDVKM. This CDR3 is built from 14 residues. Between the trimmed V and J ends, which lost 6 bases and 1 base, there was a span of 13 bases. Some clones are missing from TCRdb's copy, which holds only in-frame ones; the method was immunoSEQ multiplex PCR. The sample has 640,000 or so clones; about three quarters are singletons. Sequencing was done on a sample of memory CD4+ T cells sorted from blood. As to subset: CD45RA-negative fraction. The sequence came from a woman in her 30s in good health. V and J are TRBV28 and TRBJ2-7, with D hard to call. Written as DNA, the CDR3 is TGTGCCAGCAGCCCGACTCATTTATCCTACGAGCAGTACTTC. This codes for CASSPTHLSYEQYF.